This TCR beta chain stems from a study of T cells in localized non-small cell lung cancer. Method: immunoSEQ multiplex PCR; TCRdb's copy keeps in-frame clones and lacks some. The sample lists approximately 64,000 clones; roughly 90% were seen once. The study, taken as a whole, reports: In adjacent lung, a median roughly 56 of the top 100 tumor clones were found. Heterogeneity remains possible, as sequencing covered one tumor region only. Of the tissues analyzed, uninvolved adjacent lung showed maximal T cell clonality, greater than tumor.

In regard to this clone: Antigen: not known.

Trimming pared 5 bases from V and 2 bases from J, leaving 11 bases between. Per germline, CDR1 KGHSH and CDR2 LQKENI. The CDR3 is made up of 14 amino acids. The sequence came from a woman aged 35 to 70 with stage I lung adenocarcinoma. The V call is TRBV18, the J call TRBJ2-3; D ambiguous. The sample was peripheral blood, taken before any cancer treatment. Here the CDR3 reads CASSSGQTTDTQYF. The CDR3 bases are TGTGCCAGCTCATCGGGCCAAACCACAGATACGCAGTATTTT.